This T cell receptor beta chain is drawn from a study of control samples from healthy donors and cancer patients. Only in-frame clones appear in the TCRdb table, and some are missing; sequencing was by immunoSEQ multiplex PCR. The data hold roughly 150,000 clones, with about 90% observed a single time. Trimming took 2 bases from V and 1 from J, leaving 14 bases between them. The CDR3 loop spans 16 amino acids. In germline, CDR1 is KGHSH, CDR2 LQKENI. The genes are TRBV18 and TRBJ1-1; D is unclear. The sample taken for sequencing was blood. The receptor was derived from a young man in good health. The CDR3 loop reads CASSPEAGTPNTEAFF. The CDR3 DNA follows: TGTGCCAGCTCACCAGAGGCAGGAACACCGAACACTGAAGCTTTCTTT.